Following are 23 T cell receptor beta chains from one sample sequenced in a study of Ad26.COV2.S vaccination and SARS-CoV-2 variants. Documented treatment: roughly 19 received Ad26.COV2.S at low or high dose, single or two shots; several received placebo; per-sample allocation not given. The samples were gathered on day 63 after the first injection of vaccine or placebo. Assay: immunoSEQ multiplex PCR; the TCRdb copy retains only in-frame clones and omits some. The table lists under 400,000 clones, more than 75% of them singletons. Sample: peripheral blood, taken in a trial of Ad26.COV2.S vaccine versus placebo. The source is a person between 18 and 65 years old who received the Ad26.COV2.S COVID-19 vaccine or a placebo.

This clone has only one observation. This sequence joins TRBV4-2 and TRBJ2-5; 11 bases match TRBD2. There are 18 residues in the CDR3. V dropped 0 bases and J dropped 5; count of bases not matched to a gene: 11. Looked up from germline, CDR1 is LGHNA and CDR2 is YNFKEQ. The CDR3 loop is CASSQDRGTSGSAETQYF. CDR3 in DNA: TGTGCCAGCAGCCAAGATAGAGGGACTAGCGGCTCTGCTGAGACCCAGTACTTC.

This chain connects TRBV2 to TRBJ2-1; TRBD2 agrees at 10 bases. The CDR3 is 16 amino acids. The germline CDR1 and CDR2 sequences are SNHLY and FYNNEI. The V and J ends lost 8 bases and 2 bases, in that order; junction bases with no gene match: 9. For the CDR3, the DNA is TGTGCCAGCGCGGAGACTAGCGGGCGCCCCTACAATGAGCAGTTCTTC. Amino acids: CASAETSGRPYNEQFF.

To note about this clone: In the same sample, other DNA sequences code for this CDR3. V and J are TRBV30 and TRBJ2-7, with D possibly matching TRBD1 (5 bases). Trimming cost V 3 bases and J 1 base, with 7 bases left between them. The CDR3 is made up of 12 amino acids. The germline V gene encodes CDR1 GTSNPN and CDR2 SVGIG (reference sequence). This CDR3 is CAWRGDSYEQYF. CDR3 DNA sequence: TGTGCCTGGAGAGGGGATTCCTACGAGCAGTACTTC. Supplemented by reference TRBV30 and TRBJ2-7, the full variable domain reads SQTIHQWPATLVQPVGSPLSLECTVEGTSNPNLYWYRQAAGRGLQLLFYSVGIGQISSEVPQNLSASRPQDRQFILSSKKLLLSDSGFYLCAWRGDSYEQYFGPGTRLTVT.

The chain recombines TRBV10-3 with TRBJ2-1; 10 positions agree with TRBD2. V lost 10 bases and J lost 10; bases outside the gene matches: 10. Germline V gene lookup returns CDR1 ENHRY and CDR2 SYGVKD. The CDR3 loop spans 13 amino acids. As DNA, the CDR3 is TGTGCCACTTCTCTAGCGGGGGCTCAGGAGCAGTTCTTC. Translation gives CATSLAGAQEQFF.

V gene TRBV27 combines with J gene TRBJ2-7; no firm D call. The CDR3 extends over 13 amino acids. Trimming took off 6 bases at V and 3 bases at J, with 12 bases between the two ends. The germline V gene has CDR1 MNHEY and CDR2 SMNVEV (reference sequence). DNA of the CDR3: TGTGCCAGCAGAGCGATAGGGCGCTACGAGCAGTACTTC. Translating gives CASRAIGRYEQYF.

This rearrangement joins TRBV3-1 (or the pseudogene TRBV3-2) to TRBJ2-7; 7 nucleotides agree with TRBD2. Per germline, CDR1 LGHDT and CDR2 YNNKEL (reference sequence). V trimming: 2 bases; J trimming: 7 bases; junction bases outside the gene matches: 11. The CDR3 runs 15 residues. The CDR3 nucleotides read TGTGCCAGCAGCCAAACCGGGACTACCGGCGGGGAGCAGTACTTC. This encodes CASSQTGTTGGEQYF.

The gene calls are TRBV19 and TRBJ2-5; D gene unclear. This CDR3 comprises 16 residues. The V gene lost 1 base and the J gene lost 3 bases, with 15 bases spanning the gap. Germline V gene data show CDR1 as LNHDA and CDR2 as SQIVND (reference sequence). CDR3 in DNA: TGTGCCAGTAGTATAGTCAGCCAAAGCAGCAAAGAGACCCAGTACTTC. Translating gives CASSIVSQSSKETQYF.

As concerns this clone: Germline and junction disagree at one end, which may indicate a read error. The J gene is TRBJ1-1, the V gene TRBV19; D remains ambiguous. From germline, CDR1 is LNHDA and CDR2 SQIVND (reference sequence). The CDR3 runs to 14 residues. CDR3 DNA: TGTGCCAGTAGTCTAGAGGGATTGAACACTGAAGCTTTCTTT. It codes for CASSLEGLNTEAFF.

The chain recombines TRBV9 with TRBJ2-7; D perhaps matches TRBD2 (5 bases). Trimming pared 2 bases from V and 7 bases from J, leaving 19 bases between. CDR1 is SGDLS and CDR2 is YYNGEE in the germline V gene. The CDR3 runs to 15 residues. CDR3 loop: CASSVSPGLPQEQYF. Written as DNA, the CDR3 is TGTGCCAGCAGCGTCTCCCCCGGACTGCCCCAGGAGCAGTACTTC.

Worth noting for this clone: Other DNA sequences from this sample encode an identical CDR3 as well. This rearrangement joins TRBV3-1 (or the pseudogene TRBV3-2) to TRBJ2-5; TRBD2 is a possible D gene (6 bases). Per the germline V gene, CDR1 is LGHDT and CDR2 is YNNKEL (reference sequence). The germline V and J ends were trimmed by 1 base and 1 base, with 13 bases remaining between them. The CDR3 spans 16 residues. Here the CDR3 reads CASSQGISGSQETQYF. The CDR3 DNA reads TGTGCCAGCAGCCAAGGGATTAGCGGCTCCCAAGAGACCCAGTACTTC.

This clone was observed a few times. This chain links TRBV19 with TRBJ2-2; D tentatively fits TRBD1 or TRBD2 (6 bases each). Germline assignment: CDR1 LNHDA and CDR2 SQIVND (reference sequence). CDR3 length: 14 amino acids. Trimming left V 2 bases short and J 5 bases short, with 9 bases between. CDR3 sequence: CASSIKGGTGELFF. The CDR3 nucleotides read TGTGCCAGTAGTATAAAGGGGGGAACCGGGGAGCTGTTTTTT.

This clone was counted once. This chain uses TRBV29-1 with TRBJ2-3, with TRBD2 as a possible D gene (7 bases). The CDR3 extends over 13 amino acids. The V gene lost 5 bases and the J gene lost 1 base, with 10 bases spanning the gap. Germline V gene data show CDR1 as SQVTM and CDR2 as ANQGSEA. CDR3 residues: CSVSGGGTDTQYF. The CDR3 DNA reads TGCAGCGTTTCGGGGGGCGGCACAGATACGCAGTATTTT.

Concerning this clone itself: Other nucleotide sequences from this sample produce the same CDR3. CDR3: CASSLAGGPSGNTIYF. CDR3 nucleotides: TGTGCCAGCAGCTTAGCAGGGGGACCCTCTGGAAACACCATATATTTT. The V call is TRBV7-6, the J call TRBJ1-3, with TRBD1 as a possible D gene (6 bases). There are 16 residues in the CDR3. Trimming took 0 bases from V and 0 from J, leaving 9 bases between them. Germline V gene sequence: CDR1 SGHVS, CDR2 FNYEAQ.

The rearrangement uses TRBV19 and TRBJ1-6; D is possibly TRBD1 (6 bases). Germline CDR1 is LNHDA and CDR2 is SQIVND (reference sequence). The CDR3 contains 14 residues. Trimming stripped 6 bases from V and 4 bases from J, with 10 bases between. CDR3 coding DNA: TGTGCCAGTAGGGACAGTGGGTATAATTCACCCCTCCACTTT. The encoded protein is CASRDSGYNSPLHF.

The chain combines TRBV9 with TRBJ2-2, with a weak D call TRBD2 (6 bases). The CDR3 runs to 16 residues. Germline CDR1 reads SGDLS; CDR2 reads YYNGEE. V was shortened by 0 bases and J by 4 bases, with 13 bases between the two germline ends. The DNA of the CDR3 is TGTGCCAGCAGCGTAGATGGCGGGGCTACCACCGGGGAGCTGTTTTTT. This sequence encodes CASSVDGGATTGELFF.

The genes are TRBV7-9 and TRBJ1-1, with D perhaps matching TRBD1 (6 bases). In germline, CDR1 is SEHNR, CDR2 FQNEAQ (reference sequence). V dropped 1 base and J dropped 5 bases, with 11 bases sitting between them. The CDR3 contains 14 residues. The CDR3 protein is CASSLEIGGTEAFF. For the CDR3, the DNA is TGTGCCAGCAGCTTAGAGATAGGGGGGACTGAAGCTTTCTTT. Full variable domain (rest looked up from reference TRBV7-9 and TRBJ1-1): DTGVSQNPRHKITKRGQNVTFRCDPISEHNRLYWYRQTLGQGPEFLTYFQNEAQLEKSRLLSDRFSAERPKGSFSTLEIQRTEQGDSAMYLCASSLEIGGTEAFFGQGTRLTVV.

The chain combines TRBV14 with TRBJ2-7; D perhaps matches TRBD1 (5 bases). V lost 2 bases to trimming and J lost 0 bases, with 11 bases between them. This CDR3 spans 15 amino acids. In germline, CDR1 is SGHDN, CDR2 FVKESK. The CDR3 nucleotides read TGTGCCAGCAGCCAATTTCAGGGTCTCTCCTACGAGCAGTACTTC. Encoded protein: CASSQFQGLSYEQYF.

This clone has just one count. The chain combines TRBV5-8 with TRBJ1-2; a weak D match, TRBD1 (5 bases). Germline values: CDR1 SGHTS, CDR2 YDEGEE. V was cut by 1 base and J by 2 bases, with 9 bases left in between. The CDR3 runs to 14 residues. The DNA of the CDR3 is TGTGCCAGCAGCTTGAGATGGGGGAACTATGGCTACACCTTC. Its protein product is CASSLRWGNYGYTF.

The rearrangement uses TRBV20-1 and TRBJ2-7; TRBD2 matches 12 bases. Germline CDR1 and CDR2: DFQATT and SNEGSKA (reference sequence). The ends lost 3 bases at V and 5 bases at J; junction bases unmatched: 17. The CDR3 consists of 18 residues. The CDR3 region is CSASKDRGRLAGAHEQYF. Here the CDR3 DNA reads TGCAGTGCTAGTAAGGACAGGGGTCGACTAGCGGGGGCCCACGAGCAGTACTTC.

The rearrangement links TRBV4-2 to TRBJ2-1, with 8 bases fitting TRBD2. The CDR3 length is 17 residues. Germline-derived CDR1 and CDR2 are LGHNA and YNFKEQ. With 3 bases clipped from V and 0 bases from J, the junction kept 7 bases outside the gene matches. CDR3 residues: CASSQHGGESSYNEQFF. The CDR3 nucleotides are TGTGCCAGCAGCCAGCACGGGGGGGAGAGCTCCTACAATGAGCAGTTCTTC.

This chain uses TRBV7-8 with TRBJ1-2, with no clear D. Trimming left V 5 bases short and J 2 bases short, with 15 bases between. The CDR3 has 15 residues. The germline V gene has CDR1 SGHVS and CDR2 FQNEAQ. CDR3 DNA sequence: TGTGCCAGCAGCCCCACGGCAGCGTCGAACTATGGCTACACCTTC. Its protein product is CASSPTAASNYGYTF.

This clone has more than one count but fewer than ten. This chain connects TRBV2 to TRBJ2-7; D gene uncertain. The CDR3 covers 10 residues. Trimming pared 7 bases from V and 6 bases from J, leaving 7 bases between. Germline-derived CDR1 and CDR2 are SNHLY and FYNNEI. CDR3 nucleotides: TGTGCCAGCAAGGGTGCCGAGCAGTACTTC. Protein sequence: CASKGAEQYF.

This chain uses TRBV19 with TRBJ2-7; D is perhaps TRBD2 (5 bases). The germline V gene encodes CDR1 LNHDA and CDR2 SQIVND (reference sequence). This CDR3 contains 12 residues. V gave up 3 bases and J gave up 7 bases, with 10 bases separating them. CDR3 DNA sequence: TGTGCCAGTAGTATTACGGGCGGGGAGCAGTACTTC. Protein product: CASSITGGEQYF.